This record covers a single T cell receptor (beta chain). The data are from a study of control samples from healthy donors and cancer patients. Measured with immunoSEQ multiplex PCR; TCRdb has only the in-frame clones, and not every one. Among 100,000 to 150,000 clones listed, 90% to 95% were seen once. This CDR3 is built from 15 residues. V gave up 4 bases and J gave up 3 bases, with 16 bases separating them. Germline CDR1 is MDHEN and CDR2 is SYDVKM. Material: PBMCs. The TCR was taken from a man aged 50 or older with head and neck cancer. The chain couples TRBV28 to TRBJ2-7, with a tentative D call TRBD2 (7 bases). The CDR3 loop is CASSSSGGLFYEQYF. CDR3 DNA sequence: TGTGCCAGCAGTTCGTCGGGGGGCCTTTTCTACGAGCAGTACTTC.